The next 20 T cell receptor beta chains were all read from a single sample in a study of blood T cell repertoires in COVID-19. Here immunoSEQ multiplex PCR was the method, and the copy in TCRdb shows in-frame clones only, minus some. Of roughly 120,000 clones in the sample, roughly 88% were seen once. Sequencing input: peripheral blood. These receptors were collected from a human donor in a cohort sampled during active COVID-19.

The rearrangement joins TRBV6-5 to TRBJ2-3, with 10 bases matching TRBD1. Trimming at V came to 7 bases and at J to 8 bases, leaving 9 bases not matched to a gene. Germline loops: CDR1 MNHEY, CDR2 SVGAGI. The CDR3 runs to 14 residues. DNA of the CDR3: TGTGCCAGCACTCCGGGACAGGGGTTAGGTACGCAGTATTTT. It encodes CASTPGQGLGTQYF.

This rearrangement joins TRBV3-1 (or the pseudogene TRBV3-2) to TRBJ2-7, with TRBD1 as a possible D gene (5 bases). Looked up from germline, CDR1 is LGHDT and CDR2 is YNNKEL (reference sequence). The CDR3 sequence is 14 residues long. The V end lost 4 bases, the J end lost 6 bases, and 16 bases lay between the germline ends. The CDR3 region has the DNA TGTGCCAGCAGCCCGGCCACGCAGGGTTCCGAGCAGTACTTC. Encoded protein: CASSPATQGSEQYF.

The rearrangement links TRBV5-1 to TRBJ2-1; TRBD2 matches at 11 bases. Germline V gives CDR1 SGHRS, CDR2 YFSETQ. Germline trimming cut 5 bases from V and 7 bases from J; bases unmatched to any gene: 20. This CDR3 has 19 amino acids. This chain's CDR3 is CASSLTSGTSGQGGNEQFF. The CDR3 DNA reads TGCGCCAGCAGTCTTACCTCCGGGACTAGCGGCCAGGGGGGGAATGAGCAGTTCTTC.

The J gene is TRBJ2-3, the V gene TRBV6-6; TRBD2 aligns across 8 bases. With V trimmed by 7 bases and J by 4 bases, 10 bases remained unmatched. The CDR3 contains 15 residues. CDR1 MNHNY and CDR2 SVGAGI come from the germline V gene (reference sequence). CDR3 coding DNA: TGTGCCAGCACCACAGCGGGAGTATACCCAGATACGCAGTATTTT. Translation gives CASTTAGVYPDTQYF.

The chain recombines TRBV19 with TRBJ2-2, with 7 positions matching TRBD1. V gave up 3 bases and J gave up 1 base; unmatched junction bases: 2. Germline CDR1 LNHDA, CDR2 SQIVND (reference sequence). The CDR3 is made up of 15 amino acids. The CDR3 coding sequence is TGTGCCAGTAGTATGACAGGGTTGAACACCGGGGAGCTGTTTTTT. It specifies CASSMTGLNTGELFF.

This chain links TRBV5-1 with TRBJ2-7; D is perhaps TRBD1 (5 bases). Germline loops: CDR1 SGHRS, CDR2 YFSETQ. The CDR3 is 15 amino acids. The V and J ends lost 0 bases and 2 bases respectively, with 12 bases between them. The CDR3 region has the DNA TGCGCCAGCAGCTTGGTGCAGGGTTGGGCCTACGAGCAGTACTTC. It translates to CASSLVQGWAYEQYF.

CDR3 coding DNA: TGTGCCAGCAGACTACAGGGGGGCAAAAACATTCAGTACTTC. It translates to CASRLQGGKNIQYF. This chain connects TRBV2 to TRBJ2-4; TRBD1 agrees at 8 bases. CDR3 length: 14 amino acids. Germline values: CDR1 SNHLY, CDR2 FYNNEI. The junction had 4 bases not matched to a gene; V was cut back by 6 bases and J by 3 bases.

The table lists this clone with a count of one. The CDR3 DNA is TGTGCCAGCAGCTTCGGTACAGACTACGAGCAGTACTTC. This sequence encodes CASSFGTDYEQYF. The rearrangement links TRBV7-9 to TRBJ2-7; D gene uncertain. The CDR3 totals 13 residues. Germline values: CDR1 SEHNR, CDR2 FQNEAQ (reference sequence). The V end lost 3 bases, the J end lost 3 bases, and 9 bases lay between the germline ends.

The V gene is TRBV5-4, the J gene TRBJ2-4; 14 bases map to TRBD2. The CDR3 consists of 19 residues. V lost 3 bases to trimming and J lost 0 bases; unmatched junction nucleotides: 8. In germline, CDR1 is SGHNT, CDR2 YYREEE (reference sequence). The CDR3 region is CASSSRGTSGSIAKNIQYF. The CDR3 nucleotides are TGTGCCAGCAGCTCCCGGGGGACTAGCGGGAGTATAGCCAAAAACATTCAGTACTTC.

V and J are TRBV19 and TRBJ2-3, with 8 bases aligning to TRBD2. The CDR3 has 16 residues. Germline values: CDR1 LNHDA, CDR2 SQIVND (reference sequence). V dropped 3 bases and J dropped 6; count of bases not matched to a gene: 11. The CDR3 spells CASSMARGVFGDTQYF. For the CDR3, the DNA is TGTGCCAGTAGTATGGCGCGGGGGGTCTTCGGGGATACGCAGTATTTT.

The J gene is TRBJ2-1, the V gene TRBV7-6; D perhaps matches TRBD1 (7 bases). The length of the CDR3 is 13 residues. The germline V and J ends were trimmed by 5 bases and 6 bases, with 11 bases remaining between them. Germline V gene lookup returns CDR1 SGHVS and CDR2 FNYEAQ. Here the CDR3 DNA reads TGTGCCAGCAGCCGCGGGACAGCCAATGAGCAGTTCTTC. It specifies CASSRGTANEQFF.

The genes are TRBV9 and TRBJ2-7, with 13 bases identical to TRBD2. Germline V gene lookup returns CDR1 SGDLS and CDR2 YYNGEE. Germline trimming cut 4 bases from V and 4 bases from J; bases unmatched to any gene: 17. CDR3 length: 19 residues. The DNA of the CDR3 is TGTGCCAGCAGCCCACGAAAACGGACTAGCGGGAGTAGGTGGTACGAGCAGTACTTC. Residues: CASSPRKRTSGSRWYEQYF.

The chain employs TRBV5-4 and TRBJ2-7, with TRBD2 identical over 10 bases. Trimming cost V 3 bases and J 0 bases; bases outside gene matches: 6. The germline CDR1 and CDR2 sequences are SGHNT and YYREEE (reference sequence). The CDR3 totals 16 residues. CDR3 sequence reads: CASSSPSGSVSYEQYF. The DNA for the CDR3 is TGTGCCAGCAGCTCCCCTAGCGGGAGCGTCTCCTACGAGCAGTACTTC. Based on the CDR3 plus reference TRBV5-4 and TRBJ2-7, the full variable domain is ETGVTQSPTHLIKTRGQQVTLRCSSQSGHNTVSWYQQALGQGPQFIFQYYREEENGRGNFPPRFSGLQFPNYSSELNVNALELDDSALYLCASSSPSGSVSYEQYFGPGTRLTVT.

This chain links TRBV19 with TRBJ1-5, with 8 bases aligning to TRBD1. In germline, CDR1 is LNHDA, CDR2 SQIVND (reference sequence). This CDR3 contains 15 residues. The J segment lost 4 bases and the V segment lost 3 bases, leaving 5 bases of the junction unmatched. The CDR3 nucleotides are TGTGCCAGTAGTATCGACAGGGGCAGAAATCAGCCCCAGCATTTT. Residues: CASSIDRGRNQPQHF.

This chain links TRBV6-6 with TRBJ2-7, with 7 bases aligning to TRBD1. CDR1 is MNHNY, CDR2 SVGAGI, per germline (reference sequence). The CDR3 consists of 14 residues. With 5 bases clipped from V and 1 base from J, the junction kept 5 bases outside the gene matches. The CDR3 protein is CASSPRTGSYEQYF. DNA for the CDR3: TGTGCCAGCAGTCCGCGGACAGGTTCCTACGAGCAGTACTTC.

The rearrangement uses TRBV2 and TRBJ2-3, with TRBD2 as a possible D gene (6 bases). CDR1 and CDR2 from the germline V gene are SNHLY and FYNNEI. Trimming removed 8 bases from V and 9 bases from J, with 30 bases in between. The CDR3 contains 17 residues. As DNA, the CDR3 is TGTGCCAGCCAACAACTGCTAGGCCGCGGGATCTTGGGGACGCAGTATTTT. The encoded protein is CASQQLLGRGILGTQYF.

The rearrangement joins TRBV21-1 to TRBJ2-7; the table's D call of TRBD2 was not tested on the DNA. TRBV21-1 is reported as a pseudogene. This CDR3 is built from 13 residues. CDR3 bases: TGTGCCAGCAGCAAAGGACTCGCCTACGAGCAGTACTTC. It yields the protein CASSKGLAYEQYF.

The chain employs TRBV14 and TRBJ1-6; D is perhaps TRBD1 (6 bases). V lost 4 bases to trimming and J lost 7 bases, with 23 bases between them. This CDR3 is 18 amino acids long. The germline V gene encodes CDR1 SGHDN and CDR2 FVKESK. CDR3 sequence (DNA): TGTGCCAGCAGCCTCCGGGGGGGGGCTCAATTGACCAATTCACCCCTCCACTTT. This sequence encodes CASSLRGGAQLTNSPLHF.

V usage is TRBV6-5 and J usage is TRBJ1-5; the match to TRBD1 covers 8 bases. Trimming took 6 bases from V and 9 from J; bases not matched to a gene: 4. The CDR3 runs 12 residues. The germline CDR1 and CDR2 sequences are MNHEY and SVGAGI. The CDR3 reads CASRQGVGPQHF. The DNA of the CDR3 is TGTGCCAGCAGACAGGGGGTTGGGCCCCAGCATTTT.

The gene calls are TRBV11-2 and TRBJ2-7; TRBD2 agrees at 12 bases. This CDR3 spans 16 amino acids. Trimming removed 5 bases from V and 6 bases from J; junction bases left unmatched: 11. CDR1 is SGHAT and CDR2 is FQNNGV in the germline V gene. The DNA of the CDR3 is TGTGCCAGCAGCACGACCCGACTAGCGGGAGCTCGCGAGCAGTACTTC. Amino acids: CASSTTRLAGAREQYF.